A selection of T cell receptor beta chains follows, all from one sample in a study of T cell responses to AZD1222 COVID-19 vaccine. The table came from immunoSEQ multiplex PCR; TCRdb's copy has only in-frame clones and leaves some out. The data hold about 120,000 clones, with 88% observed a single time. The sample was peripheral blood, taken on day 0 of AZD1222 vaccination. These receptors were obtained from an adult in good health. The CDR3 runs from the conserved cysteine through the conserved F or W. D genes are given only for firm matches. Rows give clone size only sometimes, using once, few, many, or a class for an expanded clone.

d_call,clone_size,j_call,v_call,cdr3_aa,cdr3_nt
.,.,TRBJ2-7,TRBV2,CASSDDQGGYEQYF,TGTGCCAGCAGTGACGATCAGGGGGGTTACGAGCAGTACTTC
TRBD1,.,TRBJ1-1,TRBV3-1/TRBV3-2,CASSQDGTGATEAFF,TGTGCCAGCAGCCAAGACGGGACAGGGGCTACTGAAGCTTTCTTT
.,.,TRBJ1-2,TRBV4-3,CASSQDFGQPLVGYTF,TGCGCCAGCAGCCAAGATTTTGGACAGCCTTTAGTCGGCTACACCTTC
TRBD1,.,TRBJ1-5,TRBV18,CASSPFSGTGDQPQHF,TGTGCCAGCTCACCATTTTCCGGGACAGGGGATCAGCCCCAGCATTTT
.,.,TRBJ2-3,TRBV10-1,CASSESGRPQDTQYF,TGCGCCAGCAGTGAGTCGGGACGGCCTCAGGATACGCAGTATTTT
.,.,TRBJ1-5,TRBV2,CATQETGYNQPQHF,TGTGCCACCCAGGAGACAGGCTACAATCAGCCCCAGCATTTT
.,.,TRBJ1-5,TRBV18,CASSPPGGGSQPQHF,TGTGCCAGCTCACCACCGGGGGGGGGCAGTCAGCCCCAGCATTTT
.,.,TRBJ1-1,TRBV18,CASSPQGDTEAFF,TGTGCCAGCTCACCACAGGGGGACACTGAAGCTTTCTTT
TRBD1,.,TRBJ1-1,TRBV5-1,CASSLDGTGGYTEAFF,TGCGCCAGCAGCTTGGACGGGACAGGGGGCTACACTGAAGCTTTCTTT
.,once,TRBJ1-1,TRBV16,CASSQSTLGAFF,TGTGCCAGCAGCCAATCTACATTAGGAGCTTTCTTT
TRBD2,.,TRBJ2-2,TRBV7-8,CASSTHSGAVPTGELFF,TGTGCCAGCAGCACACATAGCGGGGCTGTTCCCACCGGGGAGCTGTTTTTT
TRBD1,few,TRBJ1-1,TRBV4-3,CASSQDSKGQGEAFF,TGCGCCAGCAGCCAAGACTCAAAGGGACAGGGGGAAGCTTTCTTT
.,.,TRBJ1-2,TRBV28,CASSLLRVFYGYTF,TGTGCCAGCAGTTTACTTAGGGTGTTCTATGGCTACACCTTC
TRBD2,.,TRBJ2-3,TRBV11-2,CASSFVVAGSTDTQYF,TGTGCCAGCAGCTTCGTCGTAGCGGGGAGCACAGATACGCAGTATTTT
TRBD1,.,TRBJ1-5,TRBV19,CASRETGDTQPQHF,TGTGCCAGTAGGGAGACAGGGGATACTCAGCCCCAGCATTTT
TRBD2,.,TRBJ2-5,TRBV10-2,CASSDILAPQETQYF,TGCGCCAGCAGTGACATACTAGCGCCGCAAGAGACCCAGTACTTC
TRBD2,.,TRBJ2-1,TRBV7-2,CASSLVGTSGSYNEQFF,TGTGCCAGCAGCTTAGTAGGTACTAGCGGCTCCTACAATGAGCAGTTCTTC
.,.,TRBJ1-1,TRBV9,CASSVVWEGNTEAFF,TGTGCCAGCAGCGTAGTGTGGGAAGGAAACACTGAAGCTTTCTTT
TRBD1,.,TRBJ1-4,TRBV5-4,CASSSGQGASEKLFF,TGTGCCAGCAGCTCCGGACAGGGGGCGAGTGAAAAACTGTTTTTT
.,.,TRBJ1-1,TRBV7-9,CASTLSGHPNTEAFF,TGTGCCAGCACCCTTAGCGGACACCCGAACACTGAAGCTTTCTTT
.,large,TRBJ1-5,TRBV6-5,CASNTDVNQPQHF,TGTGCCAGCAACACGGATGTAAACCAGCCCCAGCATTTT
.,.,TRBJ2-3,TRBV9,CASSVGPDTQYF,TGTGCCAGCAGCGTAGGCCCAGATACGCAGTATTTT
TRBD1,.,TRBJ1-1,TRBV29-1,CSVERGQGTTEAFF,TGCAGCGTTGAAAGGGGACAGGGGACCACTGAAGCTTTCTTT
.,.,TRBJ2-5,TRBV12-3/TRBV12-4,CASSLVDETQYF,TGTGCCAGCAGTCTAGTTGACGAGACCCAGTACTTC
.,.,TRBJ1-4,TRBV25-1,CASSDPDIPTNEKLFF,TGTGCCAGCAGTGACCCGGACATACCAACTAATGAAAAACTGTTTTTT
TRBD2,once,TRBJ2-1,TRBV12-5,CASGSMIDSGGRYEQFF,TGTGCTAGTGGTTCCATGATTGATAGCGGGGGGAGGTATGAGCAGTTCTTC
.,.,TRBJ2-1,TRBV18,CASSPGTNNEQFF,TGTGCCAGCTCACCAGGGACGAACAATGAGCAGTTCTTC
.,few,TRBJ1-5,TRBV20-1,CSASKGDKWPQHF,TGCAGTGCTAGTAAAGGGGACAAGTGGCCCCAGCATTTT
.,.,TRBJ2-3,TRBV7-2,CASSSRGERGRGNTDTQYF,TGTGCCAGCAGCTCACGAGGGGAACGAGGACGCGGTAACACAGATACGCAGTATTTT
.,.,TRBJ2-4,TRBV19,CASSNNPAKNIQYF,TGTGCCAGTAGTAATAACCCGGCCAAAAACATTCAGTACTTC
.,.,TRBJ1-2,TRBV6-5,CASRIQGNYGYTF,TGTGCCAGCAGGATACAGGGTAACTATGGCTACACCTTC
.,.,TRBJ1-2,TRBV19,CASSIVLQGVFYGYTF,TGTGCCAGTAGTATAGTGCTCCAGGGTGTATTCTATGGCTACACCTTC
TRBD1,.,TRBJ2-6,TRBV19,CASSMDRAGANVLTF,TGTGCCAGTAGTATGGACAGGGCTGGGGCCAACGTCCTGACTTTC
TRBD1,.,TRBJ1-2,TRBV12-5,CASGLSRTGLLTNYGYTF,TGTGCTAGTGGTTTAAGTCGGACAGGTTTGCTTACTAACTATGGCTACACCTTC
.,.,TRBJ2-5,TRBV6-1,CASSEFGGTETQYF,TGTGCCAGCAGTGAATTTGGGGGGACAGAGACCCAGTACTTC
.,.,TRBJ1-3,TRBV24-1,CATSALSGNTIYF,TGTGCCACCAGTGCACTCTCTGGAAACACCATATATTTT
TRBD2,.,TRBJ2-1,TRBV4-2,CASTQGRGDYNEQFF,TGTGCCAGCACCCAGGGGCGGGGGGATTACAATGAGCAGTTCTTC
TRBD2,.,TRBJ2-5,TRBV5-1,CASSLGQTSGEETQYF,TGCGCCAGCAGCTTGGGACAAACTAGCGGGGAAGAGACCCAGTACTTC
.,.,TRBJ1-1,TRBV6-5,CASSYRRSMNTEAFF,TGTGCCAGCAGTTACAGGAGATCCATGAACACTGAAGCTTTCTTT
.,.,TRBJ1-1,TRBV7-9,CASSRVHRVGTEAFF,TGTGCCAGCTCAAGGGTGCACAGGGTTGGGACTGAAGCTTTCTTT
.,once,TRBJ2-2,TRBV7-2,CASSPNPDRSNTGELFF,TGTGCCAGCAGCCCCAACCCCGACAGGTCGAACACCGGGGAGCTGTTTTTT